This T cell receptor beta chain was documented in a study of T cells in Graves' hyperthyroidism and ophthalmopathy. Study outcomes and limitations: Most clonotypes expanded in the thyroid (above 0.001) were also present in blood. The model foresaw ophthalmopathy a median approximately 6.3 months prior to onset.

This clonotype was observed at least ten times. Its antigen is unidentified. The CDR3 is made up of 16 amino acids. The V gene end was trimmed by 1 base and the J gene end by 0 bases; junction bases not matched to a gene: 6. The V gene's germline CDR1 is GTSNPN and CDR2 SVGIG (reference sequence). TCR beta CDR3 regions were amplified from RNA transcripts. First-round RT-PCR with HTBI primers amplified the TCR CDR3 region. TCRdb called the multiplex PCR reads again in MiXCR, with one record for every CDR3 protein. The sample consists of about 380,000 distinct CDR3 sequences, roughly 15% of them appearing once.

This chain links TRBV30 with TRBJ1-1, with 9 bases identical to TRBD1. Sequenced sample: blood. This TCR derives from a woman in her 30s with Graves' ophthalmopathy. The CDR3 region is CAWSDRGRRVNTEAFF. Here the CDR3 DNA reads TGTGCCTGGAGTGACAGGGGGCGTCGGGTGAACACTGAAGCTTTCTTT. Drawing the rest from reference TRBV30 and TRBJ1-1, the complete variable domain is SQTIHQWPATLVQPVGSPLSLECTVEGTSNPNLYWYRQAAGRGLQLLFYSVGIGQISSEVPQNLSASRPQDRQFILSSKKLLLSDSGFYLCAWSDRGRRVNTEAFFGQGTRLTVV.